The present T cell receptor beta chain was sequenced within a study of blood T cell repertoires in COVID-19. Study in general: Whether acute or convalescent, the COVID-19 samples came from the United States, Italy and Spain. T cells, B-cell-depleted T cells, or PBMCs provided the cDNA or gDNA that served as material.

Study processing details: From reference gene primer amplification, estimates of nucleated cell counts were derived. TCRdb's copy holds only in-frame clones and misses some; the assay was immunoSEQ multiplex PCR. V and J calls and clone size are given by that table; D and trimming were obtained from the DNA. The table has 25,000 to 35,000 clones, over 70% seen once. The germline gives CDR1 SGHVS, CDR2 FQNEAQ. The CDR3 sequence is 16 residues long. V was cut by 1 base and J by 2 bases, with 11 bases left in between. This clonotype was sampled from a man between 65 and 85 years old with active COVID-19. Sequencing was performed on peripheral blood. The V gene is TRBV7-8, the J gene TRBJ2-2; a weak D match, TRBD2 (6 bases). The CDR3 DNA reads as TGTGCCAGCAGCTTAGGGGGGGTCGGTAACACCGGGGAGCTGTTTTTT. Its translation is CASSLGGVGNTGELFF.